This TCR beta chain was sequenced during a study of T cells after yellow fever vaccination. Overall study context: Preparation used SMART-Seq v4 Ultra Low Input for the low-cell-number fractions.

The TCR cDNA carried a universal primer site and UMIs from 5'RACE template switching. TCRdb re-called the 5' RACE reads with MiXCR, one entry per CDR3 protein. There are just under 600,000 distinct CDR3 sequences in the sample; approximately 12% occur only once, and over 11% lies in the top ten. Study-level points and caveats: Most clones from primary vaccination resurfaced after the booster (under 97% CD4, around 91% CD8). The secondary T-cell response peaked on day 5, not day 15, but was weaker.

This clonotype showed up many times. Its antigen is currently unknown. V shed 7 bases and J 5 bases; nucleotides not matched to a gene: 10. Germline V gives CDR1 LNHDA, CDR2 SQIVND (reference sequence). The CDR3 has 15 residues. The sequencing used PBMCs, collected on the day of the yellow fever booster vaccination. The rearrangement uses TRBV19 and TRBJ2-2, with 7 bases matching TRBD2. The sequence was obtained from a man aged 25-45 years who received the YFV17D yellow fever vaccine. This chain's CDR3 is CASNPPGRGTGELFF. CDR3 DNA sequence: TGTGCCAGTAACCCCCCGGGGAGGGGAACCGGGGAGCTGTTTTTT.